This T cell receptor beta chain was captured in a study of blood T cell repertoires in COVID-19. Study in general: Acute and convalescent COVID-19 specimens originated in the United States, Italy and Spain. The analysed material was cDNA or gDNA that came from T cells, B-cell-depleted T cells, or PBMCs.

The ends lost 5 bases at V and 8 bases at J; junction bases unmatched: 13. The V gene's germline CDR1 is SGHTA and CDR2 FQGNSA. This CDR3 is 16 amino acids long. The authors' processing: Estimation of nucleated cell counts was performed using reference gene primer amplification. Assay: immunoSEQ multiplex PCR; the TCRdb copy retains only in-frame clones and omits some. The V and J calls and the clone size are those of that table, but D and trimming were determined from the DNA. Of about 120,000 clones in the sample, roughly 80% were seen once. This chain uses TRBV7-2 with TRBJ1-2, with TRBD1 matching over 11 bases. This sequence was found in a man aged 25-45 years with acute or convalescent COVID-19. The sequenced sample was peripheral blood. CDR3 protein: CASSPVGTGGIGGYTF. DNA of the CDR3: TGTGCCAGCAGCCCCGTCGGGACAGGGGGTATAGGAGGCTACACCTTC.